The source of this TCR beta chain is a study of blood T cell repertoires in COVID-19. Assay: immunoSEQ multiplex PCR; the TCRdb copy retains only in-frame clones and omits some. The sample yields 80,000 to 100,000 clones, roughly 90% seen once. The junction had 5 bases not matched to a gene; V was cut back by 1 base and J by 6 bases. The CDR3 has 15 amino acids. The sample consisted of peripheral blood. The clonotype comes from a human donor with active COVID-19. The donor label of this sample is uncertain. V and J are TRBV5-3 and TRBJ2-3; 10 bases are shared with TRBD2. Being an ORF, TRBV5-3 has a function that is uncertain. In DNA form, the CDR3 reads TGTGCCAGAAGCTTGCTTAGCGGGGGGCCGGATACGCAGTATTTT. It yields the protein CARSLLSGGPDTQYF.